A single sample is the source of the 2 T cell receptor beta chains below, sequenced in a study of OX40 agonist ivuxolimab in advanced cancers. Profiled with immunoSEQ multiplex PCR; TCRdb holds only in-frame clones, not every one. Among 80,000 or so clones listed, just under 85% were seen once. The material was CD4+ or CD8+ T cells sorted from blood, obtained in a trial of the OX40 agonist ivuxolimab. These receptors all come from an adult with an advanced solid tumor such as melanoma, head and neck, liver or kidney cancer.

The rearrangement uses TRBV5-4 and TRBJ2-3; a possible D gene is TRBD2 (6 bases). CDR3 length equals 18 residues. Germline-derived CDR1 and CDR2 are SGHNT and YYREEE (reference sequence). The germline V and J ends were trimmed by 7 bases and 4 bases, with 28 bases remaining between them. CDR3 nucleotides: TGTGCCAGCTCCTTGGCTAGCGCCGGAGGCCTAAGCTCAGATACGCAGTATTTT. Encoded protein: CASSLASAGGLSSDTQYF.

The V gene is TRBV4-2, the J gene TRBJ2-6; D may be TRBD1 (5 bases). CDR1 and CDR2 from the germline V gene are LGHNA and YNFKEQ. V was cut by 0 bases and J by 2 bases, with 5 bases left in between. CDR3 length: 15 residues. The CDR3 loop is CASSQEGAGANVLTF. DNA for the CDR3: TGTGCCAGCAGCCAAGAAGGGGCTGGGGCCAACGTCCTGACTTTC.